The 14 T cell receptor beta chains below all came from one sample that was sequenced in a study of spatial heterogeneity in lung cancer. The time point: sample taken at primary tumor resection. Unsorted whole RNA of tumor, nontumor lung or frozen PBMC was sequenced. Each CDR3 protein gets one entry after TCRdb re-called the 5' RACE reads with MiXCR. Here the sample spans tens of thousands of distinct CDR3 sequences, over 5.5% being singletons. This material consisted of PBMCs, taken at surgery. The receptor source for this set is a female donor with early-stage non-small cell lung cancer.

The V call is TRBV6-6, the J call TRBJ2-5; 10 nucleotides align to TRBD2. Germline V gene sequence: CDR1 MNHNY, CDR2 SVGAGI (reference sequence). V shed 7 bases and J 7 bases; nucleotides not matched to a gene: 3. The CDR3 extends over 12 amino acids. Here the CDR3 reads CASTIAGGTQYF. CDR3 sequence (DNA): TGTGCCAGCACCATAGCGGGGGGGACCCAGTACTTC.

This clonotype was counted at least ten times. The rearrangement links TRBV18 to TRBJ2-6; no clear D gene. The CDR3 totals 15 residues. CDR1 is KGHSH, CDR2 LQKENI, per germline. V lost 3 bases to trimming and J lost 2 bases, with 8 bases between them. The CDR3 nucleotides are TGTGCCAGCTCACCCTCCTTGGCTGGGGCCAACGTCCTGACTTTC. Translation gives CASSPSLAGANVLTF. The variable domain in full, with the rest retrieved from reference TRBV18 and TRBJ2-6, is NAGVMQNPRHLVRRRGQEARLRCSPMKGHSHVYWYRQLPEEGLKFMVYLQKENIIDESGMPKERFSAEFPKEGPSILRIQQVVRGDSAAYFCASSPSLAGANVLTFGAGSRLTVL.

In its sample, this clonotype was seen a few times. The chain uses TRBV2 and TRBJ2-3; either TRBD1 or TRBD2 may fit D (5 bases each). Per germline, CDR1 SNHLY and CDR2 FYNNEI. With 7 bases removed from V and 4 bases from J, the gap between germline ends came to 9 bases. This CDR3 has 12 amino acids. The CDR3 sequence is CASTRGADTQYF. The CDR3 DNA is TGTGCCAGCACGAGGGGCGCAGATACGCAGTATTTT.

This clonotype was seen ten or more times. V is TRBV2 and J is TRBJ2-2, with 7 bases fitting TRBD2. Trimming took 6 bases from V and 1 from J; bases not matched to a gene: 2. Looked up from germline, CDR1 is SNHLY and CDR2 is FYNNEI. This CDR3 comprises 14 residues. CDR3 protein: CASRAGENTGELFF. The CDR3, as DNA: TGTGCCAGCAGGGCGGGGGAGAACACCGGGGAGCTGTTTTTT.

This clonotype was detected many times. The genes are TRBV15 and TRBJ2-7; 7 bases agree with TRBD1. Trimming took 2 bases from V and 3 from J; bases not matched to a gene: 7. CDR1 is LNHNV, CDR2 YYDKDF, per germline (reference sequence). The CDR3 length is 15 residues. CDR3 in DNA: TGTGCCACCAGCAGAACCCGGGACAGCTTCTACGAGCAGTACTTC. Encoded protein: CATSRTRDSFYEQYF.

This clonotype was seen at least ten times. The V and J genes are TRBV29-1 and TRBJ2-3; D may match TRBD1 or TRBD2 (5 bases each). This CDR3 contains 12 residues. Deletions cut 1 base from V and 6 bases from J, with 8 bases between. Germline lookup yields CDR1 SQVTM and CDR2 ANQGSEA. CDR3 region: CSVEGGLDTQYF. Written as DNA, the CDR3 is TGCAGCGTTGAAGGGGGGTTGGATACGCAGTATTTT.

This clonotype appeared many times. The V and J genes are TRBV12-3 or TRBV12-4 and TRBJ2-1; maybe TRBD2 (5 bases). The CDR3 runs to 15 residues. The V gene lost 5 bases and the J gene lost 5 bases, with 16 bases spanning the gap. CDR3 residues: CASSPLQQRDNEQFF. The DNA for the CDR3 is TGTGCCAGCAGTCCCCTCCAGCAGAGGGACAATGAGCAGTTCTTC.

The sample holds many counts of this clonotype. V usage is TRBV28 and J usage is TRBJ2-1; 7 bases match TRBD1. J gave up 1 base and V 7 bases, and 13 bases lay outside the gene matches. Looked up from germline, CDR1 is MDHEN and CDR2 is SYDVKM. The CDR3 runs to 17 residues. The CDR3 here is CASTGTVGMGSYNEQFF. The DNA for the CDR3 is TGTGCCAGCACGGGGACAGTCGGGATGGGGTCCTACAATGAGCAGTTCTTC. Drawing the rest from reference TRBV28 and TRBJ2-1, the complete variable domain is DVKVTQSSRYLVKRTGEKVFLECVQDMDHENMFWYRQDPGLGLRLIYFSYDVKMKEKGDIPEGYSVSREKKERFSLILESASTNQTSMYLCASTGTVGMGSYNEQFFGPGTRLTVL.

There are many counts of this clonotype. The CDR3 DNA reads as TGTGCCAGCAGCTCCAACAGGGCGTTGGATGAAAAACTGTTTTTT. Translating it yields CASSSNRALDEKLFF. The rearrangement links TRBV5-4 to TRBJ1-4; a possible D gene is TRBD1 (6 bases). Between the trimmed V and J ends, which lost 3 bases and 6 bases, there was a span of 15 bases. The CDR3 contains 15 residues. The germline V gene encodes CDR1 SGHNT and CDR2 YYREEE (reference sequence).

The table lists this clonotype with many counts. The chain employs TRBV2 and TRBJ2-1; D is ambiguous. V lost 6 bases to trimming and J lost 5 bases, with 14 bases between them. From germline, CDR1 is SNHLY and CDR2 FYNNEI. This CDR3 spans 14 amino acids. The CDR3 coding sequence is TGTGCCAGCAGACGAAACATAAATAACAATGAGCAGTTCTTC. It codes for CASRRNINNNEQFF.

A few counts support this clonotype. CDR3 bases: TGCGCCAGCAGCTTGGCAGGGGATTCAAGCCAGTACTTC. Translated, it gives CASSLAGDSSQYF. The rearrangement joins TRBV5-1 to TRBJ2-4, with D possibly TRBD1 on 6 matching bases. The V end lost 0 bases, the J end lost 13 bases, and 14 bases lay between the germline ends. This CDR3 is built from 13 residues. In germline, CDR1 is SGHRS, CDR2 YFSETQ.

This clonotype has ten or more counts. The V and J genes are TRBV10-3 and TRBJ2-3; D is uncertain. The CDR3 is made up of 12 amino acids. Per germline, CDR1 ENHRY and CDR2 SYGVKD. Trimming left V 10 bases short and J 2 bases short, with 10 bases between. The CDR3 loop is CATRTATDTQYF. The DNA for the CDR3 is TGTGCCACCCGGACCGCCACAGATACGCAGTATTTT.

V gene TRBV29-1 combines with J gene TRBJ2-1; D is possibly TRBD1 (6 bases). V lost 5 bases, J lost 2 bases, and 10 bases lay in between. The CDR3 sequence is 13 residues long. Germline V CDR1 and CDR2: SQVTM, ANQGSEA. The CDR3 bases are TGCAGCGTTACAGGGTGGACCTACAATGAGCAGTTCTTC. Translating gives CSVTGWTYNEQFF.

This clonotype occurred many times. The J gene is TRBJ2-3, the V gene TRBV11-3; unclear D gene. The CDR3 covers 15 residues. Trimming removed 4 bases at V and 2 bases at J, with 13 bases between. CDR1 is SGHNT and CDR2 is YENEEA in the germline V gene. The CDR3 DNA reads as TGTGCCAGCAGCTCCCGGGCCGGAAACACAGATACGCAGTATTTT. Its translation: CASSSRAGNTDTQYF.